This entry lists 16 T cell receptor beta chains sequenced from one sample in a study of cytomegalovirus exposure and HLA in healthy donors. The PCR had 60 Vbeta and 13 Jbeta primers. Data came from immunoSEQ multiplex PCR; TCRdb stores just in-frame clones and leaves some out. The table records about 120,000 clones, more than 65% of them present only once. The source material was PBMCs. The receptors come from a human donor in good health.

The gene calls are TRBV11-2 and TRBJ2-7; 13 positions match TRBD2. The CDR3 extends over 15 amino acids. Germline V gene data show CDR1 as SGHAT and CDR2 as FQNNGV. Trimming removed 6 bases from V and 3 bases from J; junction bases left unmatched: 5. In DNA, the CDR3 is TGTGCCAGCAGTCGACTAGCGGGAGGTTTCTACGAGCAGTACTTC. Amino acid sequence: CASSRLAGGFYEQYF.

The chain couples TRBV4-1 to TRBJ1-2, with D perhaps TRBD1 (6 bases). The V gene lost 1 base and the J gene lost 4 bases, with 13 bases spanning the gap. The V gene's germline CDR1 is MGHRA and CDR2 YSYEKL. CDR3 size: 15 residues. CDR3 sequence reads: CASSQAGRGSYGYTF. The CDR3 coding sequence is TGCGCCAGCAGCCAAGCGGGCAGGGGTAGCTATGGCTACACCTTC.

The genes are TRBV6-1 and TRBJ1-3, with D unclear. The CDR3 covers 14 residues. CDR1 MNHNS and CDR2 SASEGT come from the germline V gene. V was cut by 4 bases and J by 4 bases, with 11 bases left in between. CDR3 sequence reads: CASSGERIGNTIYF. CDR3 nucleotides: TGTGCCAGCAGTGGAGAGCGGATCGGAAACACCATATATTTT.

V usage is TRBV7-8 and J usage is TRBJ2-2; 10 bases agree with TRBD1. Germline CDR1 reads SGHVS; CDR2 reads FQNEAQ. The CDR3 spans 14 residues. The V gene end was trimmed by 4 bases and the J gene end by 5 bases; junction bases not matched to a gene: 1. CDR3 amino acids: CASSSGQGTGELFF. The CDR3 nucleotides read TGTGCCAGCAGCTCGGGACAGGGGACCGGGGAGCTGTTTTTT.

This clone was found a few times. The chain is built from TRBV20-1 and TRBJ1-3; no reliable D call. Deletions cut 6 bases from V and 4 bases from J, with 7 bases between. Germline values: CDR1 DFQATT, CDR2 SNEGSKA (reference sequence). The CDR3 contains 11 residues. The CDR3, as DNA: TGCAGTGCCCCGAGGGGAAACACCATATATTTT. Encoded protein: CSAPRGNTIYF.

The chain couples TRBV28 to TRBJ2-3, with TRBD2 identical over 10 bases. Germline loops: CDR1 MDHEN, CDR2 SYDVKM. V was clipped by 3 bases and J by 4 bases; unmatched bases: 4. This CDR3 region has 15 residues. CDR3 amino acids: CASSFGSGRADTQYF. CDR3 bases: TGTGCCAGCAGTTTTGGAAGCGGGAGGGCAGATACGCAGTATTTT.

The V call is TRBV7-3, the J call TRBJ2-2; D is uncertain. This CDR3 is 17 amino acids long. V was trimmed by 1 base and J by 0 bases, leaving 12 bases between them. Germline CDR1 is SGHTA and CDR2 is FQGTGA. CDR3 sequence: CASSLSGYLSNTGELFF. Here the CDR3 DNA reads TGTGCCAGCAGCTTAAGCGGCTACCTCTCGAACACCGGGGAGCTGTTTTTT.

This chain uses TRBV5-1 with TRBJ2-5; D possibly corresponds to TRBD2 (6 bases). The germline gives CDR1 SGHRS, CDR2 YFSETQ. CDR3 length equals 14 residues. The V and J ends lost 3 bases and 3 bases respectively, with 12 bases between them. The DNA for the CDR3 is TGCGCCAGCAGCTGGGATAGCGGCGAAGAGACCCAGTACTTC. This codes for CASSWDSGEETQYF.

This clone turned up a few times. This CDR3 is CASSPWLGGEQYF. The CDR3 nucleotides read TGTGCCAGCAGCCCATGGTTGGGGGGCGAGCAGTACTTC. The chain employs TRBV5-6 and TRBJ2-7; D possibly corresponds to TRBD2 (6 bases). V lost 4 bases, J lost 6 bases, and 14 bases lay in between. Germline-derived CDR1 and CDR2 are SGHDT and YYEEEE. The CDR3 is 13 amino acids. The full variable domain, rest sourced from reference TRBV5-6 and TRBJ2-7, is DAGVTQSPTHLIKTRGQQVTLRCSPKSGHDTVSWYQQALGQGPQFIFQYYEEEERQRGNFPDRFSGHQFPNYSSELNVNALLLGDSALYLCASSPWLGGEQYFGPGTRLTVT.

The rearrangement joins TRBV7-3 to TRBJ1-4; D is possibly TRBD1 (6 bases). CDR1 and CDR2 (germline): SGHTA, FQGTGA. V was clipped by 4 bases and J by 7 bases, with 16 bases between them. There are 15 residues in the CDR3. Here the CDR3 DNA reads TGTGCCAGCAGCTCCTCCGGGACAAGGGGTGAAAAACTGTTTTTT. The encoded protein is CASSSSGTRGEKLFF.

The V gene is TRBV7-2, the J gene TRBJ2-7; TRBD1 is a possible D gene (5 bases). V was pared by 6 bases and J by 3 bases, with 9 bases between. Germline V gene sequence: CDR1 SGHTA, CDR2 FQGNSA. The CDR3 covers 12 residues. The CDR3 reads CASRRTYYEQYF. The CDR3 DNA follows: TGTGCCAGCAGGAGGACATACTACGAGCAGTACTTC.

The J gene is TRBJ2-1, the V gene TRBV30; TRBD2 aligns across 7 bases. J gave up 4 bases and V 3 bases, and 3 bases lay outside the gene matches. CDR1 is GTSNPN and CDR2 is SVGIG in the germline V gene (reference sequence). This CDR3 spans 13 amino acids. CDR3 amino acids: CAWRSGNYNEQFF. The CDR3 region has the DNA TGTGCCTGGAGGAGCGGGAATTACAATGAGCAGTTCTTC.

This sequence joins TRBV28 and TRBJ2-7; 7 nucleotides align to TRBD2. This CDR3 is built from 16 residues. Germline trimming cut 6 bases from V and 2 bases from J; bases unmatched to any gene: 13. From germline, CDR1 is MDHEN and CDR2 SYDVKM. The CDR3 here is CASRGKWEGNTYEQYF. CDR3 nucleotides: TGTGCCAGCAGGGGCAAATGGGAGGGGAATACCTACGAGCAGTACTTC.

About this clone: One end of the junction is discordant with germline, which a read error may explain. CDR3 sequence (DNA): TGTGCCTGGAGTGACGAGGTCCTACTATCTTTT. It is translated as CAWSDEVLLSF. J is TRBJ1-3 and V is TRBV30, with D unclear. Germline V lookup: CDR1 GTSNPN, CDR2 SVGIG (reference sequence). The CDR3 contains 11 residues.

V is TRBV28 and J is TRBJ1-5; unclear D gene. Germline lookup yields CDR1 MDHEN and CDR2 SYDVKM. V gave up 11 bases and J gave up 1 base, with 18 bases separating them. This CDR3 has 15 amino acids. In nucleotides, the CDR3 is TGTGCCTTGCGTCCGAGGGCGATAAGCAATCAGCCCCAGCATTTT. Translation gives CALRPRAISNQPQHF.

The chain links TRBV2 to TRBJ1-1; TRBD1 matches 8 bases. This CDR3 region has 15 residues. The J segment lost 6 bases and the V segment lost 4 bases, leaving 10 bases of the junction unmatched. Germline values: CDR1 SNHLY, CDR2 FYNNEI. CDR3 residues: CASSVQGQGRAEAFF. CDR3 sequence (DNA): TGTGCCAGCAGTGTTCAAGGACAGGGAAGAGCTGAAGCTTTCTTT.